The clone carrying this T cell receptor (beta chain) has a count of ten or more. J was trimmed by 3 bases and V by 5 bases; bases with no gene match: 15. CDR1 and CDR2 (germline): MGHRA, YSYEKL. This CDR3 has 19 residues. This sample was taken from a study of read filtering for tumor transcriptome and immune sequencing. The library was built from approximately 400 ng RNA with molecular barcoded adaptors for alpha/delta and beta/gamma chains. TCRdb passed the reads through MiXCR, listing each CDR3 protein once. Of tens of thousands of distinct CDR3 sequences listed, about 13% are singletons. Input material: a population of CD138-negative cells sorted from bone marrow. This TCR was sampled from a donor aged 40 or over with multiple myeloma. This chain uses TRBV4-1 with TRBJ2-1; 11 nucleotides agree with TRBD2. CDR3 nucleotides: TGCGCCAGCAGCTCAAAGACTAGCGGGACCCTGACGGTCTACAATGAGCAGTTCTTC. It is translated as CASSSKTSGTLTVYNEQFF.